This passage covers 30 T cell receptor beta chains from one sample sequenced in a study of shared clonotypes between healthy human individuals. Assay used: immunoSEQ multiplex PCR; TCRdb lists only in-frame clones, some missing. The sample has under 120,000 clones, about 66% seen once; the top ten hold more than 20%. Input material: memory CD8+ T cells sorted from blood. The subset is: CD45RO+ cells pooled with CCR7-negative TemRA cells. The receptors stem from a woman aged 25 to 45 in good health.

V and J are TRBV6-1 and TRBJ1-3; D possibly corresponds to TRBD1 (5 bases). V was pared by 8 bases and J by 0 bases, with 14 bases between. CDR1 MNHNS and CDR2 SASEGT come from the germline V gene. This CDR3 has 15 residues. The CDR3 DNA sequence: TGTGCCAGCGACGTAGGGGCATCCTCTGGAAACACCATATATTTT. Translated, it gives CASDVGASSGNTIYF.

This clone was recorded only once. CDR3 in amino acids: CATRLARAVDEQYF. In nucleotides, the CDR3 is TGTGCCACTCGACTAGCGCGGGCGGTCGACGAGCAGTACTTC. The gene calls are TRBV2 and TRBJ2-7; the match to TRBD2 covers 8 bases. There are 14 residues in the CDR3. V lost 10 bases and J lost 5; bases outside the gene matches: 13. Looked up from germline, CDR1 is SNHLY and CDR2 is FYNNEI.

CDR3 sequence reads: CAIRTSLRLAGEMREQYF. CDR3 nucleotides: TGTGCCATCAGAACCTCCCTCCGTCTAGCGGGAGAAATGCGGGAGCAGTACTTC. The V call is TRBV10-3, the J call TRBJ2-7; TRBD2 aligns across 10 bases. The CDR3 sequence is 18 residues long. The junction had 21 bases not matched to a gene; V was cut back by 6 bases and J by 7 bases. Germline loops: CDR1 ENHRY, CDR2 SYGVKD.

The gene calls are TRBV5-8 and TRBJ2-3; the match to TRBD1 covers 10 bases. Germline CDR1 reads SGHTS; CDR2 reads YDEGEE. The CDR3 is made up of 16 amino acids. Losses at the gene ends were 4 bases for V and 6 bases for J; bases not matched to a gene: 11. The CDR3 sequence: CASSPRDRGGKDTQYF. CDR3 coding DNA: TGTGCCAGCAGCCCCCGGGACAGGGGAGGGAAGGATACGCAGTATTTT.

CDR3 residues: CASSQWVSMAGVTGELFF. Written as DNA, the CDR3 is TGCGCCAGCAGCCAATGGGTTTCAATGGCGGGAGTGACCGGGGAGCTGTTTTTT. The chain carries TRBV4-1 and TRBJ2-2, with 7 bases lining up with TRBD2. The J segment lost 5 bases and the V segment lost 2 bases, leaving 14 bases of the junction unmatched. Germline values: CDR1 MGHRA, CDR2 YSYEKL. There are 18 residues in the CDR3.

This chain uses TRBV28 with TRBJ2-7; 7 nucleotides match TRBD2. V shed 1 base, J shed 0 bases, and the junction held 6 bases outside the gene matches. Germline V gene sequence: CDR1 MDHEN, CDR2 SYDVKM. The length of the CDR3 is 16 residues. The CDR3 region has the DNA TGTGCCAGCAGTTTATACTTCGGGAGGACCTCCTACGAGCAGTACTTC. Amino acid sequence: CASSLYFGRTSYEQYF.

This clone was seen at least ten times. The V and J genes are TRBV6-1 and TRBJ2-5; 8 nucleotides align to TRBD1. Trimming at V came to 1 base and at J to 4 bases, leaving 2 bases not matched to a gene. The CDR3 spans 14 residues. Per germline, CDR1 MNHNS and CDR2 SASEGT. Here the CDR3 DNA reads TGTGCCAGCAGTGAAGGGCAGGGGGCAGAGACCCAGTACTTC. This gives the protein CASSEGQGAETQYF.

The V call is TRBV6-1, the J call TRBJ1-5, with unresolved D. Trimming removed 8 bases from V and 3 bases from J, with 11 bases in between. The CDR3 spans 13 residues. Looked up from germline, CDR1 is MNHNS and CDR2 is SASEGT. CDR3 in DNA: TGTGCCAGCGAAGCAGTATTCAATCAGCCCCAGCATTTT. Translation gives CASEAVFNQPQHF.

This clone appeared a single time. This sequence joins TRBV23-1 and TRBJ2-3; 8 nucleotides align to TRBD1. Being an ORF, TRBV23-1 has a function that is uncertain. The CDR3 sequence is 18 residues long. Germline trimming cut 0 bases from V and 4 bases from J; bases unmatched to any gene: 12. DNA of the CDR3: TGCGCCAGCAGTCAATCTACGAGCGTTGGACAGGGTGCAGATACGCAGTATTTT. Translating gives CASSQSTSVGQGADTQYF.

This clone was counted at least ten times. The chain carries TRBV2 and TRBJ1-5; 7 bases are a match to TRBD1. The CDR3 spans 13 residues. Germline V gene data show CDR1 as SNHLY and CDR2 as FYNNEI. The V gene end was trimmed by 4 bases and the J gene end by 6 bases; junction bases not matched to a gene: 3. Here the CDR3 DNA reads TGTGCCAGCAGTGGACAGGGCTTTCAGCCCCAGCATTTT. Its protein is CASSGQGFQPQHF.

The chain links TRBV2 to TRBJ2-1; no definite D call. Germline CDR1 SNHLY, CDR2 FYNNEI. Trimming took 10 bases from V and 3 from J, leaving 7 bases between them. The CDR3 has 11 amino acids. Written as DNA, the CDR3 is TGTGCCAAGGACCTCTACAATGAGCAGTTCTTC. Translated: CAKDLYNEQFF.

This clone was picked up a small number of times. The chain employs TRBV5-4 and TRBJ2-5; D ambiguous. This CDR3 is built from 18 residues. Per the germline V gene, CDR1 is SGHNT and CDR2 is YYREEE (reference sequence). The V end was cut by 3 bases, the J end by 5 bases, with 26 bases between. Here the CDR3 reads CASSSKRLELPGGETQYF. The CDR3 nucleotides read TGTGCCAGCAGCTCTAAGCGCCTTGAACTACCGGGCGGCGAGACCCAGTACTTC. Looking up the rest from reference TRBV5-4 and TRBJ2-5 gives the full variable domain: ETGVTQSPTHLIKTRGQQVTLRCSSQSGHNTVSWYQQALGQGPQFIFQYYREEENGRGNFPPRFSGLQFPNYSSELNVNALELDDSALYLCASSSKRLELPGGETQYFGPGTRLLVL.

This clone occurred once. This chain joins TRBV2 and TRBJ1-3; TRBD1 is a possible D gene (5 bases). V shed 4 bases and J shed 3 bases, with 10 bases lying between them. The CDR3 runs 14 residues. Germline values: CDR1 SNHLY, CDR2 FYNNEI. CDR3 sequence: CASSASGVGNTIYF. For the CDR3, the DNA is TGTGCCAGCAGTGCATCGGGGGTTGGAAACACCATATATTTT.

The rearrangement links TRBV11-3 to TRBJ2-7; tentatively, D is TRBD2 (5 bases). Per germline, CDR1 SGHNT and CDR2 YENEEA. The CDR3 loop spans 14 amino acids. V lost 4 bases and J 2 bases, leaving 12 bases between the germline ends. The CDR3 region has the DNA TGTGCCAGCAGCTGGAAGGACTTTACCTACGAGCAGTACTTC. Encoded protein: CASSWKDFTYEQYF.

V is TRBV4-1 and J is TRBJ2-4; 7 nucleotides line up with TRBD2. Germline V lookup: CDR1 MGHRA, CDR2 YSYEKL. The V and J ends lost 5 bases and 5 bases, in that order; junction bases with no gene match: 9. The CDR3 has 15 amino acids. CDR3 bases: TGCGCCAGCAGCGCGCCGGGGCTAGCGGAAAACATTCAGTACTTC. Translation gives CASSAPGLAENIQYF.

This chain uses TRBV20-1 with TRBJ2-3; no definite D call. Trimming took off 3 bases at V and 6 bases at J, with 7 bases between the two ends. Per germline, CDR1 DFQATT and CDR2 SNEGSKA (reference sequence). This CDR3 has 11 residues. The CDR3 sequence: CSASLRDTQYF. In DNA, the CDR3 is TGCAGTGCTAGCCTCCGGGATACGCAGTATTTT.

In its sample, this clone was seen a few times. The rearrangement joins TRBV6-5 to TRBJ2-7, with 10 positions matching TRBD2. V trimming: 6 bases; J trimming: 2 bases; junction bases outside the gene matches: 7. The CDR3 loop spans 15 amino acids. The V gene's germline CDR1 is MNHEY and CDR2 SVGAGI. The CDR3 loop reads CASRESGRAPYEQYF. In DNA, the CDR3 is TGTGCCAGCAGGGAGAGCGGGAGGGCTCCCTACGAGCAGTACTTC.

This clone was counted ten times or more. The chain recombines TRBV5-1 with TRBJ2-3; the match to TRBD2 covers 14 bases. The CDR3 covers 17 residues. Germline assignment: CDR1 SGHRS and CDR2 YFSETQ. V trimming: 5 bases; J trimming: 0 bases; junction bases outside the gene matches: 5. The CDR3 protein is CASRTGTSGSSTDTQYF. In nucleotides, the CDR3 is TGCGCCAGCAGAACTGGGACTAGCGGGAGTAGCACAGATACGCAGTATTTT.

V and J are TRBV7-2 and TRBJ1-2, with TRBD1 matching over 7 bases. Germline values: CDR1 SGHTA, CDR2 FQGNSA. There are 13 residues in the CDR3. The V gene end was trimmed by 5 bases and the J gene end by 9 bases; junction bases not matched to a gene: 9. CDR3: CASSPYDRVSYTF. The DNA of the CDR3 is TGTGCCAGCAGCCCCTACGACAGGGTTAGCTACACCTTC. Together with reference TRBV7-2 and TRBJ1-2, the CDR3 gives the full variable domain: GAGVSQSPSNKVTEKGKDVELRCDPISGHTALYWYRQSLGQGLEFLIYFQGNSAPDKSGLPSDRFSAERTGGSVSTLTIQRTQQEDSAVYLCASSPYDRVSYTFGSGTRLTVV.

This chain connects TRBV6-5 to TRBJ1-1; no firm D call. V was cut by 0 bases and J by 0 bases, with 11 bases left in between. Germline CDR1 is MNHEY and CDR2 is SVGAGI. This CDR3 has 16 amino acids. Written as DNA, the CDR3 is TGTGCCAGCAGTTACTCGAGGTTGGGAATGAACACTGAAGCTTTCTTT. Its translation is CASSYSRLGMNTEAFF.

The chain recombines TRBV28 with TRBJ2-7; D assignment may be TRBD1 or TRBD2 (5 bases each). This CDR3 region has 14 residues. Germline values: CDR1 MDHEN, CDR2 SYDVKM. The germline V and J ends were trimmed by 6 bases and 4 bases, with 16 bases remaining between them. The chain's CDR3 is CASRRPGPRYEQYF. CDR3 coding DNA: TGTGCCAGCAGGCGGCCGGGACCAAGGTACGAGCAGTACTTC.

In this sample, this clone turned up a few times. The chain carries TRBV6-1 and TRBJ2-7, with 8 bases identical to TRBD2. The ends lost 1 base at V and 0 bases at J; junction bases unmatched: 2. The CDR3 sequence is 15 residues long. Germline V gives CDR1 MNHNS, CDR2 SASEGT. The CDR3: CASSEESGSSYEQYF. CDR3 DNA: TGTGCCAGCAGTGAAGAGAGCGGGAGCTCCTACGAGCAGTACTTC.

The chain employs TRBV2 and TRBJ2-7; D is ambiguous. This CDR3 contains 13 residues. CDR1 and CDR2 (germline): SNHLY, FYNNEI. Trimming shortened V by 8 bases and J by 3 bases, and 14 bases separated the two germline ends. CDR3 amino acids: CASSRTALYEQYF. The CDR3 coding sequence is TGTGCCAGCTCGCGGACGGCACTCTACGAGCAGTACTTC.

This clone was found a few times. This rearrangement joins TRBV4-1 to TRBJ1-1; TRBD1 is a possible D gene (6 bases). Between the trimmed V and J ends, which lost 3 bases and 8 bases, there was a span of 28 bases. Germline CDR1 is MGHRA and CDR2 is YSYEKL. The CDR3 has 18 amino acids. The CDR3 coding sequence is TGCGCCAGCAGCCAGCGTAGTAGTCCCCGGGGGGCGAGTCAGGAAGCTTTCTTT. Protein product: CASSQRSSPRGASQEAFF.

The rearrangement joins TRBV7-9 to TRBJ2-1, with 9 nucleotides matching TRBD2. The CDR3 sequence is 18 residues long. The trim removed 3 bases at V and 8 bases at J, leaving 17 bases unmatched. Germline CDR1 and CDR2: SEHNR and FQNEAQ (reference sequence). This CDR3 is CASSFTTLAGDVSDEQFF. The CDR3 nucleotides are TGTGCCAGCAGCTTCACTACCTTAGCGGGAGATGTATCCGATGAGCAGTTCTTC.

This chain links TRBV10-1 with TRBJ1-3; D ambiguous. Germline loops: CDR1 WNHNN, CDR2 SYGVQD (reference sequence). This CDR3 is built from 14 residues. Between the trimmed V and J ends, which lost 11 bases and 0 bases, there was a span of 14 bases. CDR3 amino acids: CAYSYDNSGNTIYF. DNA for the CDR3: TGCGCCTACAGCTACGACAACTCTGGAAACACCATATATTTT.

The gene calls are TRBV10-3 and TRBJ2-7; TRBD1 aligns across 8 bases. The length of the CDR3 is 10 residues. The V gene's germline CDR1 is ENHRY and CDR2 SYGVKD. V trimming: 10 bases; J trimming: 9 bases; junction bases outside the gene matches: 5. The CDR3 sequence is CASGQGGQYF. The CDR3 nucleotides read TGTGCCAGCGGACAGGGTGGGCAGTACTTC.

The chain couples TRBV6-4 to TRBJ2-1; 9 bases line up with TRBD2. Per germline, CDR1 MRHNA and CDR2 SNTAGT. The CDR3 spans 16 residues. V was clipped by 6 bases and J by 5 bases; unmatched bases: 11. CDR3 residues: CASSEQASGADNEQFF. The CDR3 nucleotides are TGTGCCAGCAGCGAGCAGGCTAGCGGGGCAGACAATGAGCAGTTCTTC.

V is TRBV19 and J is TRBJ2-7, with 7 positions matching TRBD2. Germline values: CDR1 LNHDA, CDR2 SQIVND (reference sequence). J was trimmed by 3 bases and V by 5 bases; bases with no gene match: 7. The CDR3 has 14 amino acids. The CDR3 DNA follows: TGTGCCAGTAGTGCCGGGACGGGGGGCTACGAGCAGTACTTC. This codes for CASSAGTGGYEQYF.

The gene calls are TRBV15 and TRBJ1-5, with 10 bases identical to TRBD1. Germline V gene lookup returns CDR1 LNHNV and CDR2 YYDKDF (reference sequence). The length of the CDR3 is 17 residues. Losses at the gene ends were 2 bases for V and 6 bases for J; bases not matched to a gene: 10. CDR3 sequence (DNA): TGTGCCACCAGCAGACACCCCGGGACAGGGGTATCTCAGCCCCAGCATTTT. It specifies CATSRHPGTGVSQPQHF. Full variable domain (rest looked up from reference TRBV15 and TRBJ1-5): DAMVIQNPRYQVTQFGKPVTLSCSQTLNHNVMYWYQQKSSQAPKLLFHYYDKDFNNEADTPDNFQSRRPNTSFCFLDIRSPGLGDTAMYLCATSRHPGTGVSQPQHFGDGTRLSIL.